This entry lists 13 T cell receptor beta chains sequenced from one sample in a study of Graves' ophthalmopathy and Graves' hyperthyroidism. RNA transcripts served as template for amplifying TCR beta CDR3 sequences. Second-round multiplex PCR came after first-round RT-PCR with HTBI primers. One entry per CDR3 protein results from TCRdb running MiXCR on the multiplex PCR reads. The data contain about 620,000 distinct CDR3 sequences, about 20% of them singletons. The sequenced sample was peripheral blood. Every receptor here comes from a woman aged 18-30 years with stable Graves' hyperthyroidism. Some clones in this sample may be carry-over from other donors' samples.

In its sample, this clonotype was seen a few times. This rearrangement joins TRBV20-1 to TRBJ2-5; D unclear. This CDR3 has 14 amino acids. CDR1 and CDR2 from the germline V gene are DFQATT and SNEGSKA (reference sequence). Trimming cost V 6 bases and J 2 bases, with 16 bases left between them. The CDR3, as DNA: TGCAGTGCAAACGAACTGGACCTTCAAGAGACCCAGTACTTC. Its translation is CSANELDLQETQYF.

This clonotype has a handful of counts. V and J are TRBV3-1 and TRBJ1-2, with 9 bases lining up with TRBD1. The CDR3 is made up of 15 amino acids. V shed 3 bases and J 4 bases; nucleotides not matched to a gene: 6. Germline V CDR1 and CDR2: LGHDT, YNNKEL (reference sequence). In nucleotides, the CDR3 is TGTGCCAGCAGCCATGATGTGGACAGGGGCTATGGCTACACCTTC. Translated, it gives CASSHDVDRGYGYTF. The whole variable domain, remainder taken from reference TRBV3-1 and TRBJ1-2, is DTAVSQTPKYLVTQMGNDKSIKCEQNLGHDTMYWYKQDSKKFLKIMFSYNNKELIINETVPNRFSPKSPDKAHLNLHINSLELGDSAVYFCASSHDVDRGYGYTFGSGTRLTVV.

This clonotype showed up many times. The chain recombines TRBV6-1 with TRBJ2-2, with 7 bases aligning to TRBD1. Losses at the gene ends were 6 bases for V and 0 bases for J; bases not matched to a gene: 4. Germline V gene data show CDR1 as MNHNS and CDR2 as SASEGT. The CDR3 is 15 amino acids. Here the CDR3 DNA reads TGTGCCAGCAGACGACAGGGCCCGAACACCGGGGAGCTGTTTTTT. Translated: CASRRQGPNTGELFF.

This clonotype was found many times. The J gene is TRBJ1-5, the V gene TRBV7-9; D possibly corresponds to TRBD1 (5 bases). Germline V gene sequence: CDR1 SEHNR, CDR2 FQNEAQ (reference sequence). Trimming cost V 4 bases and J 9 bases, with 19 bases left between them. The CDR3 consists of 15 residues. In nucleotides, the CDR3 is TGTGCCAGCAGCTCCGACTCGGGGCGGGCGCTGCCCCAGCATTTT. Translation: CASSSDSGRALPQHF.

This chain uses TRBV20-1 with TRBJ2-7; possibly TRBD2 for D (7 bases). V was pared by 6 bases and J by 4 bases, with 16 bases between. Germline V lookup: CDR1 DFQATT, CDR2 SNEGSKA (reference sequence). The CDR3 spans 13 residues. The CDR3 sequence: CSALRGALYEQYF. CDR3 DNA: TGCAGTGCCCTCCGGGGGGCTCTTTACGAGCAGTACTTC.

This sequence joins TRBV3-1 and TRBJ1-2; the D gene is possibly TRBD1 (6 bases). CDR1 is LGHDT, CDR2 YNNKEL, per germline (reference sequence). V was clipped by 4 bases and J by 4 bases, with 16 bases between them. The CDR3 runs to 15 residues. The CDR3 here is CASSPPLTGVYGYTF. The CDR3 DNA is TGTGCCAGCAGCCCCCCCTTGACAGGTGTCTATGGCTACACCTTC.

This clonotype appeared once. The chain has TRBV12-5 and TRBJ2-2; tentative D call: TRBD1 (5 bases). V dropped 6 bases and J dropped 4 bases, with 12 bases sitting between them. CDR1 is LGHNT and CDR2 is FRNRAP in the germline V gene. The CDR3 consists of 14 residues. CDR3 region: CASGKSRATGELFF. In nucleotides, the CDR3 is TGTGCTAGTGGAAAATCCAGGGCCACCGGGGAGCTGTTTTTT.

For this clonotype: A read error is possible here, since a much larger clone lies one base away. This chain links TRBV4-1 with TRBJ1-5; D unresolved. Germline CDR1 MGHRA, CDR2 YSYEKL. This CDR3 is built from 15 residues. The chain's CDR3 is CASSQDRGRDQPQQF. DNA for the CDR3: TGCGCCAGCAGCCAAGATCGTGGGAGAGATCAGCCCCAGCAGTTT.

This clonotype was detected ten times or more. CDR3 in DNA: TGTGCCAGCAGTTACGGGGGACAGGGAAACTATGGCTACACCTTC. Translating it yields CASSYGGQGNYGYTF. The gene calls are TRBV12-3 or TRBV12-4 and TRBJ1-2, with 9 bases matching TRBD1. The CDR3 is made up of 15 amino acids. The junction had 5 bases not matched to a gene; V was cut back by 4 bases and J by 2 bases.

J is TRBJ2-7 and V is TRBV5-1; the D is unclear. V was clipped by 2 bases and J by 5 bases, with 14 bases between them. Looked up from germline, CDR1 is SGHRS and CDR2 is YFSETQ. The CDR3 covers 14 residues. The CDR3 loop reads CASSLGQAAHEQYF. CDR3 nucleotide sequence: TGCGCCAGCAGCTTAGGGCAGGCGGCCCACGAGCAGTACTTC.

This clonotype is a singleton in its sample. Since a much larger clone is just one base distant, this may be a read error. The CDR3 sequence is CSVEEAQRTEAYF. Here the CDR3 DNA reads TGCAGCGTTGAGGAGGCCCAAAGGACTGAAGCTTACTTT. The chain is built from TRBV29-1 and TRBJ1-1; D is uncertain. The germline gives CDR1 SQVTM, CDR2 ANQGSEA. The CDR3 covers 13 residues.

This clonotype has only one observation. The chain combines TRBV12-3 or TRBV12-4 with TRBJ1-2; D is perhaps TRBD1 (6 bases). Trimming cost V 8 bases and J 8 bases, with 18 bases left between them. CDR3 length: 13 amino acids. The CDR3 bases are TGTGCCAGCTCGCGAGGGGGGGCGGTAGGCTACACCTTC. It is translated as CASSRGGAVGYTF.

This clonotype occurred many times. This chain's CDR3 is CSAGKVGRGNSPLHF. DNA of the CDR3: TGCAGTGCCGGGAAAGTCGGCAGGGGTAATTCACCCCTCCACTTT. V is TRBV20-1 and J is TRBJ1-6; maybe TRBD1 (6 bases). Deletions cut 6 bases from V and 6 bases from J, with 18 bases between. Germline-derived CDR1 and CDR2 are DFQATT and SNEGSKA (reference sequence). The CDR3 has 15 residues.